What follows is one T cell receptor (beta chain) and its context. The clone's antigen remains unknown. The record has no base qualities; no much larger clone is one base away. According to the germline V gene, CDR1 reads ENHRY and CDR2 reads SYGVKD. The CDR3 numbers 15 residues from cysteine through phenylalanine. The CDR3 DNA has 45 bases and is translated from base 1. V is reduced by 0 bases and J by 2 bases, leaving a spacing of 11 bases between them. The method behind the library was the immunoSEQ multiplex PCR assay. In TCRdb, the immuneACCESS table is reduced to in-frame sequences with V and J assigned. These tables do not hold every clone; where another copy was compared, an unresolved V gene accounts for under half, and the others remain unexplained. Present in this sample are roughly 3,700 clones, 94% of which were seen just once. 3% to 3.5% of the sample belongs to the ten largest clones.

The data stem from a study of chemoradiotherapy in HPV16-positive cancers (dated by TCRdb to 2022 to 2024). Study-wide context: Using functional T-cell assays on cells from two HPV16-positive patients, the researchers defined candidate HPV-specific T-cell clones and common TCR motifs. The candidate HPV-specific TCRs and motifs were then tracked in TCR repertoires from 86 patients with HPV-related cancers. The study set out to ask whether T-cell immunity against the HPV oncoproteins E6 and E7 changes over the course of chemoradiotherapy and whether that immunity affects survival.

Overall study outcomes, separate from this receptor: In HPV16-positive patients, expansion of HPV-responsive T cells during chemoradiotherapy was associated with improved recurrence-free survival. Expansion of candidate HPV-specific clones and E7-related TCR motifs was observed in the tumor microenvironment during treatment, whereas no such expansion was observed for non-HPV-specific T cells. Only a couple of HPV16-positive patients were used to derive the functional definition of HPV-specific T cells, and the survival association was reported for HPV16-positive patients.

Because repertoires were sampled repeatedly during chemoradiotherapy, clonal expansion in the tumor microenvironment could be followed. The V and J segments used are TRBV10-3 and TRBJ2-7, with no D gene named confidently. Sample collection occurred from a patient who underwent chemoradiotherapy. This TCR was recovered from a human donor with HPV-associated anogenital cancer. The CDR3 in this case is CAISESGDGAYEQYF. The DNA sequence reads TGTGCCATCAGTGAGTCCGGAGACGGCGCCTACGAGCAGTACTTC.